Following are 5 T cell receptor beta chains from one sample sequenced in a study of blood T cells in healthy people across ages. It was with a sample-barcoded 5' primer and a J-beta primer mix that a second PCR of roughly 7 to 12 cycles was run. TCRdb re-called the 5' RACE reads with MiXCR, one entry per CDR3 protein. Among approximately 600,000 distinct CDR3 sequences listed, under 70% were seen once. The specimen sequenced was blood. These receptor sequences come from a man between 60 and 75 years old in good health.

J is TRBJ2-7 and V is TRBV9; D is unresolved. The V end was cut by 0 bases, the J end by 0 bases, with 7 bases between. The CDR3 runs 14 residues. Per germline, CDR1 SGDLS and CDR2 YYNGEE. CDR3 coding DNA: TGTGCCAGCAGCGTAGGAGCGAGCTCCTACGAGCAGTACTTC. Residues: CASSVGASSYEQYF.

This clonotype was detected a few times. This chain joins TRBV7-8 and TRBJ2-5; the D call may be TRBD1 or TRBD2 (5 bases each). The germline V gene has CDR1 SGHVS and CDR2 FQNEAQ. This CDR3 is built from 14 residues. V lost 1 base and J 1 base, leaving 7 bases between the germline ends. CDR3 sequence reads: CASSLVGTQETQYF. DNA for the CDR3: TGTGCCAGCAGCTTAGTAGGGACCCAAGAGACCCAGTACTTC.

The genes are TRBV5-1 and TRBJ2-5; D might be TRBD2 (5 bases). Germline V gene lookup returns CDR1 SGHRS and CDR2 YFSETQ. CDR3 length equals 14 residues. Trimming took off 2 bases at V and 2 bases at J, with 10 bases between the two ends. CDR3 sequence reads: CASSLVGEQETQYF. Written as DNA, the CDR3 is TGCGCCAGCAGCTTAGTCGGGGAACAAGAGACCCAGTACTTC. Combining the CDR3 with reference TRBV5-1 and TRBJ2-5 gives the whole variable domain KAGVTQTPRYLIKTRGQQVTLSCSPISGHRSVSWYQQTPGQGLQFLFEYFSETQRNKGNFPGRFSGRQFSNSRSEMNVSTLELGDSALYLCASSLVGEQETQYFGPGTRLLVL.

This clonotype was detected only a few times. This chain joins TRBV20-1 and TRBJ1-1; no firm D call. V was pared by 3 bases and J by 1 base, with 9 bases between. This CDR3 is built from 13 residues. Germline V gene lookup returns CDR1 DFQATT and CDR2 SNEGSKA (reference sequence). The CDR3 DNA sequence: TGCAGTGCTAGTCTACAGTCGAACACTGAAGCTTTCTTT. Protein product: CSASLQSNTEAFF.

This chain joins TRBV12-3 or TRBV12-4 and TRBJ2-3, with D perhaps TRBD2 (5 bases). The ends were cut back, 7 bases at V and 3 bases at J, with 11 bases in the middle. The CDR3 has 13 amino acids. As DNA, the CDR3 is TGTGCCAGCATGGACTTCACTACAGATACGCAGTATTTT. Translating gives CASMDFTTDTQYF.